This T cell receptor beta chain was captured by sequencing in a study of T cells in Graves' hyperthyroidism and ophthalmopathy. Amplification of TCR beta CDR3 regions used RNA as the template. Primed by the HTBI set, a first-round RT-PCR was run on the TCR CDR3. TCRdb analysed the multiplex PCR reads with MiXCR anew, one entry per CDR3 protein. The data hold tens of thousands of distinct CDR3 sequences, with approximately 50% observed a single time. Together with thyroid ultrasound, orbital computed tomography, serum thyroxine and TRAb, clinical symptoms were used for diagnoses. The specimen was peripheral blood or thyroid tissue (not recorded which). The receptor was isolated from a man between 18 and 29 years old with Graves' hyperthyroidism.

CDR3 residues: CASSPMAGRGYTEAFF. Written as DNA, the CDR3 is TGTGCCAGCAGCCCCATGGCAGGCCGGGGCTACACTGAAGCTTTCTTT. The V call is TRBV9, the J call TRBJ1-1; D may be TRBD1 (5 bases). Germline CDR1 and CDR2: SGDLS and YYNGEE. The CDR3 has 16 amino acids. Trimming shortened V by 4 bases and J by 3 bases, and 19 bases separated the two germline ends.